This TCR beta chain appears in the sequencing data of a study of naive and memory T cell subsets. In this sample, this clonotype turned up once. Antigen specificity is unknown. An equimolar mix of two oligonucleotides served as the beta constant-region primer for TRBC1 and TRBC2. Four rounds of PCR amplified the ligated cDNA using nested alpha and beta constant-region primers plus SP2. MiXCR was run by TCRdb on the UMI-ligation and nested PCR reads, yielding one entry per CDR3 protein. This table has roughly 130,000 distinct CDR3 sequences, approximately 37% appearing once. Overnight CMV lysate stimulation of fresh PBMCs defined donor CMV status by CD4+ IFNgamma. Regarding the study as a whole: In naive cells, over 85% of TCR sequences were seen only once. Naive and memory subsets had different power law exponents for TCR abundance.

The clonotype was recovered from a human donor in good health. Sequenced sample: central memory CD4+ T cells from blood.

CDR3: CASCPQGGTEAFF. The CDR3 bases are TGTGCCAGCTGTCCTCAGGGGGGGACTGAAGCTTTCTTT. The chain has TRBV5-5 and TRBJ1-1; 7 nucleotides line up with TRBD1. Per the germline V gene, CDR1 is SGHKS and CDR2 is YYEKEE (reference sequence). V was clipped by 7 bases and J by 5 bases; unmatched bases: 8. The length of the CDR3 is 13 residues.